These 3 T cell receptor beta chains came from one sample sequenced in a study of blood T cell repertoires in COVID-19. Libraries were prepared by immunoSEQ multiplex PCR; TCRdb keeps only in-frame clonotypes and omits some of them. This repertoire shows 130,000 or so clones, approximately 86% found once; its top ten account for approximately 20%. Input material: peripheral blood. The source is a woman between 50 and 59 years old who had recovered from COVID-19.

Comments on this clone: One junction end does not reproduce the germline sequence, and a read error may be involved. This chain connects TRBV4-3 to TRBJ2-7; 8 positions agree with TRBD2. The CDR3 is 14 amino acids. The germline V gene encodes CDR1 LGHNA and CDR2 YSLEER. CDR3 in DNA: TGCGCCAGCAGCCAAGATCGCAGCGGGAGTTTGATACACTTC. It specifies CASSQDRSGSLIHF.

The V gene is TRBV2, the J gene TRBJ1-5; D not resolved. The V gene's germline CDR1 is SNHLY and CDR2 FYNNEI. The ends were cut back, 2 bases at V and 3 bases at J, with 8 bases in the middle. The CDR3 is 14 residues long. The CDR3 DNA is TGTGCCAGCAGTGAACGATTACTCAATCAGCCCCAGCATTTT. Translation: CASSERLLNQPQHF.

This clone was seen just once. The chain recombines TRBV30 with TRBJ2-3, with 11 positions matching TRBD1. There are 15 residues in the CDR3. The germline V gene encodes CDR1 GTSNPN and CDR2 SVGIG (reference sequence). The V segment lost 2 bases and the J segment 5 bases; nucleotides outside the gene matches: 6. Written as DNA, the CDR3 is TGTGCCTGGAGTCGACCCGGGACAGGGGGAGATACGCAGTATTTT. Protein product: CAWSRPGTGGDTQYF.